This T cell receptor (beta chain) is drawn from a study of a mutant IDH1 vaccine in newly diagnosed glioma. Study outcomes and limitations: Vaccine-induced immune responses were detected in around 92% of patients.

The time point here: week 5, during vaccination. The investigators gave 300 ug of mutant IDH1 20-mer peptide in each vaccine dose, together with topical imiquimod. This clone is medium-sized (0.01 to 0.1%) within its sample. Its antigen is not known. The CDR3 spans 13 residues. V gave up 3 bases and J gave up 1 base, with 6 bases separating them. Looked up from germline, CDR1 is LNHDA and CDR2 is SQIVND (reference sequence). Assay used: immunoSEQ multiplex PCR; TCRdb lists only in-frame clones, some missing. The data hold some 51,000 clones, with 78% observed a single time. Sequenced material: PBMCs, taken from a glioma patient whose treatment included an IDH1 peptide vaccine. The rearrangement uses TRBV19 and TRBJ1-1, with D unresolved. The source is a man aged 50 to 59 with glioma. CDR3 sequence (DNA): TGTGCCAGTAGTATCATGTGGAACACTGAAGCTTTCTTT. Translating gives CASSIMWNTEAFF.